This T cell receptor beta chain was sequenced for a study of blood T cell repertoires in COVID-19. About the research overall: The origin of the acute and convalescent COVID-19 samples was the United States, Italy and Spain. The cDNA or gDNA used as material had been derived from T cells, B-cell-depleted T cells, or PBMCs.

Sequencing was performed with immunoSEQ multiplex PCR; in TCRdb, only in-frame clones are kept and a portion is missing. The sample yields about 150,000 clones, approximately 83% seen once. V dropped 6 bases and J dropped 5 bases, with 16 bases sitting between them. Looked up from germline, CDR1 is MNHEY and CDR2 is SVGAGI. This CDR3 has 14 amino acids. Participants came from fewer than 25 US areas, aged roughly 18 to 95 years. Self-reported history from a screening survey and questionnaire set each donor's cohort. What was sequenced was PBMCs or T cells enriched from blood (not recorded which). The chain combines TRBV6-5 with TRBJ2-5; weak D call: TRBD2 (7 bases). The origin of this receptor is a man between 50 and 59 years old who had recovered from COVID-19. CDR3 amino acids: CASRAGARMETQYF. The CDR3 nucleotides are TGTGCCAGCAGGGCGGGGGCTCGAATGGAGACCCAGTACTTC.